The 27 T cell receptor beta chains presented below share a single source sample, sequenced in a study of graft-versus-host responses after intestinal transplantation. Clones were read by immunoSEQ multiplex PCR, and TCRdb kept only the in-frame ones, dropping some. This sample yields about 29,000 clones, of which 85% to 95% are seen a single time; 0.72% belongs to the top ten. The material sequenced was PBMCs, taken 66 days after intestinal transplant. The source of these receptors is a human patient who received an intestinal transplant, so some T cells may come from the graft donor.

The CDR3 bases are TGTGCCAGCAGTTCCGGGCCCGAGCAGTACTTC. Its protein is CASSSGPEQYF. This sequence joins TRBV6-5 and TRBJ2-7, with unresolved D. Germline V gene sequence: CDR1 MNHEY, CDR2 SVGAGI. V shed 4 bases and J shed 6 bases, with 7 bases lying between them. The CDR3 sequence is 11 residues long.

This clone was seen just once. The rearrangement links TRBV7-2 to TRBJ2-3; D gene unclear. Trimming stripped 1 base from V and 6 bases from J, with 8 bases between. This CDR3 has 13 residues. Germline V CDR1 and CDR2: SGHTA, FQGNSA. CDR3 sequence reads: CASSLGQSDTQYF. The CDR3 region has the DNA TGTGCCAGCAGCTTAGGCCAATCCGATACGCAGTATTTT.

This clone was seen once. The V call is TRBV14, the J call TRBJ1-1, with D possibly TRBD1 on 6 matching bases. Trimming left V 4 bases short and J 5 bases short, with 14 bases between. There are 14 residues in the CDR3. CDR1 is SGHDN and CDR2 is FVKESK in the germline V gene. The CDR3 DNA is TGTGCCAGCAGCCCCCAGGGAGGGGGAACTGAAGCTTTCTTT. It codes for CASSPQGGGTEAFF.

A single count supports this clone. CDR3 sequence reads: CASSLALGGATYQETQYF. CDR3 DNA sequence: TGCGCCAGCAGCTTGGCCCTAGGCGGGGCGACCTACCAAGAGACCCAGTACTTC. This sequence joins TRBV5-1 and TRBJ2-5; a weak D match, TRBD2 (6 bases). V lost 0 bases and J lost 0, with 18 bases in between. In germline, CDR1 is SGHRS, CDR2 YFSETQ. This CDR3 is 18 amino acids long.

The chain combines TRBV19 with TRBJ2-7; D is tentatively TRBD1 or TRBD2 (5 bases each). The CDR3 runs 15 residues. Trimming took 4 bases from V and 2 from J, leaving 15 bases between them. Germline-derived CDR1 and CDR2 are LNHDA and SQIVND (reference sequence). Here the CDR3 DNA reads TGTGCCAGTAGTAGGGACGGGATTCCCACCTACGAGCAGTACTTC. Encoded protein: CASSRDGIPTYEQYF. The full variable domain, rest sourced from reference TRBV19 and TRBJ2-7, is DGGITQSPKYLFRKEGQNVTLSCEQNLNHDAMYWYRQDPGQGLRLIYYSQIVNDFQKGDIAEGYSVSREKKESFPLTVTSAQKNPTAFYLCASSRDGIPTYEQYFGPGTRLTVT.

The rearrangement joins TRBV29-1 to TRBJ1-5, with a tentative D call TRBD1 (5 bases). V lost 4 bases and J lost 8, with 18 bases in between. CDR1 and CDR2 (germline): SQVTM, ANQGSEA. The length of the CDR3 is 14 residues. The CDR3 loop is CSVAGGPDLKPQHF. The CDR3 region has the DNA TGCAGCGTTGCGGGGGGACCCGATCTTAAGCCCCAGCATTTT.

The V and J genes are TRBV6-4 and TRBJ1-4; tentative D call: TRBD1 (6 bases). The CDR3 sequence is 15 residues long. The germline V gene has CDR1 MRHNA and CDR2 SNTAGT. The V gene lost 9 bases and the J gene lost 5 bases, with 19 bases spanning the gap. The chain's CDR3 is CARKRVGHRNEKLFF. The CDR3, as DNA: TGTGCCAGGAAACGGGTGGGACACAGGAATGAAAAACTGTTTTTT.

The chain joins TRBV28 to TRBJ2-5; weak D call: TRBD2 (5 bases). Germline CDR1 reads MDHEN; CDR2 reads SYDVKM. The CDR3 runs to 13 residues. V dropped 6 bases and J dropped 2 bases, with 10 bases sitting between them. CDR3 amino acids: CASSRTLQETQYF. The CDR3 nucleotides read TGTGCCAGCAGCAGGACTCTACAAGAGACCCAGTACTTC.

This chain links TRBV11-2 with TRBJ1-5; D may be TRBD1 (6 bases). V lost 1 base, J lost 8 bases, and 18 bases lay in between. The germline V gene has CDR1 SGHAT and CDR2 FQNNGV. The CDR3 has 16 amino acids. The CDR3, as DNA: TGTGCCAGCAGCTTAGGTCCCGGGACACTCCCTGAGCCCCAGCATTTT. Protein product: CASSLGPGTLPEPQHF.

This chain links TRBV11-2 with TRBJ2-3; 9 bases match TRBD2. The CDR3 covers 16 residues. Trimming removed 8 bases from V and 0 bases from J; junction bases left unmatched: 9. Germline CDR1 is SGHAT and CDR2 is FQNNGV. The CDR3 region is CASGLLLAGSTDTQYF. CDR3 in DNA: TGTGCCAGCGGCCTCCTACTAGCGGGCAGCACAGATACGCAGTATTTT.

This chain links TRBV19 with TRBJ1-1; possible D gene TRBD1, 5 bases. Germline lookup yields CDR1 LNHDA and CDR2 SQIVND (reference sequence). The CDR3 has 11 residues. V dropped 7 bases and J dropped 9 bases, with 12 bases sitting between them. For the CDR3, the DNA is TGTGCCAGTACTTGGGGGGAGAAAGCTTTCTTT. Translated, it gives CASTWGEKAFF. The complete variable domain, with remaining parts taken from reference TRBV19 and TRBJ1-1, reads DGGITQSPKYLFRKEGQNVTLSCEQNLNHDAMYWYRQDPGQGLRLIYYSQIVNDFQKGDIAEGYSVSREKKESFPLTVTSAQKNPTAFYLCASTWGEKAFFGQGTRLTVV.

The V call is TRBV5-4, the J call TRBJ2-1, with a possible D match to TRBD2 (7 bases). The CDR3 has 17 amino acids. Trimming cost V 0 bases and J 0 bases, with 13 bases left between them. Germline CDR1 SGHNT, CDR2 YYREEE (reference sequence). The CDR3 sequence is CASSLVGGLSSYNEQFF. CDR3 nucleotides: TGTGCCAGCAGCTTGGTAGGGGGACTAAGCTCCTACAATGAGCAGTTCTTC.

J is TRBJ1-4 and V is TRBV5-1, with 7 nucleotides matching TRBD1. This CDR3 spans 15 amino acids. The germline CDR1 and CDR2 sequences are SGHRS and YFSETQ. Trimming removed 6 bases from V and 0 bases from J; junction bases left unmatched: 5. The CDR3 nucleotides read TGCGCCAGCACTTCGACAGGGTCAACTAATGAAAAACTGTTTTTT. This sequence encodes CASTSTGSTNEKLFF.

The V call is TRBV5-1, the J call TRBJ1-2, with TRBD1 as a possible D gene (5 bases). CDR1 is SGHRS, CDR2 YFSETQ, per germline. The V end lost 1 base, the J end lost 4 bases, and 11 bases lay between the germline ends. The CDR3 length is 14 residues. CDR3 protein: CASSLSGFGYGYTF. CDR3 nucleotide sequence: TGCGCCAGCAGCTTGTCAGGGTTTGGCTATGGCTACACCTTC.

The chain combines TRBV10-3 with TRBJ1-2, with TRBD1 matching 8 bases. The trim removed 2 bases at V and 4 bases at J, leaving 12 bases unmatched. This CDR3 region has 17 residues. Germline V lookup: CDR1 ENHRY, CDR2 SYGVKD. CDR3 region: CAISESRDRTGFYGYTF. The CDR3 nucleotides are TGTGCCATCAGTGAGAGTCGGGATAGGACAGGGTTCTATGGCTACACCTTC.

The rearrangement uses TRBV10-3 and TRBJ1-3; 7 nucleotides line up with TRBD1. CDR1 ENHRY and CDR2 SYGVKD come from the germline V gene. The CDR3 covers 13 residues. With V trimmed by 8 bases and J by 4 bases, 5 bases remained unmatched. The CDR3 nucleotides read TGTGCCATCGGGGACAGTATAGGAAACACCATATATTTT. Its protein is CAIGDSIGNTIYF.

This clone has just a few counts. The chain combines TRBV14 with TRBJ2-5; TRBD2 matches at 13 bases. Per germline, CDR1 SGHDN and CDR2 FVKESK. V lost 1 base, J lost 5 bases, and 4 bases stayed unmatched. The CDR3 sequence is 16 residues long. The CDR3 nucleotides read TGTGCCAGCAGCCAAGCAGTGGGACTAGCGGGGGAGACCCAGTACTTC. As protein: CASSQAVGLAGETQYF.

Only a few counts were recorded for this clone. The chain has TRBV6-6 and TRBJ1-6; no clear D. The CDR3 extends over 16 amino acids. In germline, CDR1 is MNHNY, CDR2 SVGAGI (reference sequence). V dropped 2 bases and J dropped 0 bases, with 8 bases sitting between them. CDR3: CASSYEAPSYNSPLHF. The CDR3 region has the DNA TGTGCCAGCAGTTACGAAGCTCCCTCCTATAATTCACCCCTCCACTTT.

V usage is TRBV10-3 and J usage is TRBJ1-5; tentatively, D is TRBD1 (5 bases). Deletions cut 0 bases from V and 4 bases from J, with 13 bases between. Germline V lookup: CDR1 ENHRY, CDR2 SYGVKD. This CDR3 spans 16 amino acids. As DNA, the CDR3 is TGTGCCATCAGTGAGTCCTTTGCGGCAGGGAATCAGCCCCAGCATTTT. Translation gives CAISESFAAGNQPQHF.

The chain has TRBV4-2 and TRBJ1-5, with D possibly TRBD1 on 6 matching bases. V dropped 0 bases and J dropped 2 bases, with 11 bases sitting between them. This CDR3 spans 16 amino acids. Germline lookup yields CDR1 LGHNA and CDR2 YNFKEQ. Here the CDR3 reads CASSQEGGAGNQPQHF. CDR3 nucleotides: TGTGCCAGCAGCCAAGAGGGGGGGGCTGGCAATCAGCCCCAGCATTTT.

The rearrangement uses TRBV7-9 and TRBJ2-1; no clear D. V was clipped by 2 bases and J by 0 bases, with 8 bases between them. Germline values: CDR1 SEHNR, CDR2 FQNEAQ (reference sequence). CDR3 size: 15 residues. The CDR3 sequence: CASSLKESSYNEQFF. The CDR3 DNA follows: TGTGCCAGCAGCTTAAAAGAGAGCTCCTACAATGAGCAGTTCTTC.

The chain recombines TRBV19 with TRBJ2-7, with TRBD2 matching over 9 bases. Trimming cost V 3 bases and J 7 bases; bases outside gene matches: 7. From germline, CDR1 is LNHDA and CDR2 SQIVND (reference sequence). The CDR3 is 14 amino acids. In DNA form, the CDR3 reads TGTGCCAGTAGTATGGGCGGGGGGGCGAGTGAGCAGTACTTC. Protein product: CASSMGGGASEQYF.

V is TRBV27 and J is TRBJ1-2, with 7 bases lining up with TRBD1. V shed 3 bases and J 5 bases; nucleotides not matched to a gene: 3. This CDR3 has 13 amino acids. Germline V gene data show CDR1 as MNHEY and CDR2 as SMNVEV (reference sequence). CDR3 loop: CASSFGRGYGYTF. In nucleotides, the CDR3 is TGTGCCAGCAGTTTCGGCAGGGGGTATGGCTACACCTTC.

The chain uses TRBV5-4 and TRBJ1-2; D is uncertain. The CDR3 has 15 residues. Germline V gives CDR1 SGHNT, CDR2 YYREEE (reference sequence). Trimming stripped 4 bases from V and 8 bases from J, with 21 bases between. This chain's CDR3 is CASSIPSNPSRGYTF. The CDR3 DNA reads as TGTGCCAGCAGCATCCCGTCCAACCCATCTCGGGGCTACACCTTC.

The J gene is TRBJ1-2, the V gene TRBV7-9; D is uncertain. Looked up from germline, CDR1 is SEHNR and CDR2 is FQNEAQ (reference sequence). This CDR3 has 16 residues. Trimming cost V 1 base and J 5 bases, with 17 bases left between them. CDR3 DNA: TGTGCCAGCAGCTTAGGAGGTAGCCCCGCTCTATATGGCTACACCTTC. Its protein product is CASSLGGSPALYGYTF.

This chain joins TRBV28 and TRBJ2-3; D unresolved. The CDR3 contains 11 residues. In germline, CDR1 is MDHEN, CDR2 SYDVKM. The V gene lost 8 bases and the J gene lost 2 bases, with 5 bases spanning the gap. CDR3 sequence reads: CASGHTDTQYF. The CDR3 bases are TGTGCCAGCGGTCACACAGATACGCAGTATTTT.

The chain carries TRBV4-1 and TRBJ2-5; 12 nucleotides agree with TRBD2. The CDR3 spans 16 residues. Unmatched junction bases numbered 7, after V lost 1 base and J lost 7 bases. Germline CDR1 and CDR2: MGHRA and YSYEKL. The CDR3 nucleotides read TGCGCCAGCAGCCAAGCTCTAGCGGGAGGGGAAGGGACCCAGTACTTC. Protein sequence: CASSQALAGGEGTQYF.